One and the same sample provided the 18 T cell receptor beta chains below, sequenced in a study of graft-versus-host responses after intestinal transplantation. Measured with immunoSEQ multiplex PCR; TCRdb has only the in-frame clones, and not every one. The data show some 97,000 clones, approximately 84% seen once. These TCRs' antigens remain unknown. The sample was unstimulated CD4+ T cells sorted from spleen or lymph node cells, taken before transplant. These receptors all stem from a human donor who was the organ donor for an intestinal transplant.

The rearrangement uses TRBV23-1 and TRBJ2-3; TRBD1 is a possible D gene (6 bases). TRBV23-1 is sorted into the ORF group, with uncertain function. The CDR3 totals 14 residues. The V end lost 6 bases, the J end lost 0 bases, and 10 bases lay between the germline ends. CDR3 residues: CASSYGQSTDTQYF. The CDR3, as DNA: TGCGCCAGCAGCTATGGACAGAGCACAGATACGCAGTATTTT.

The chain has TRBV7-2 and TRBJ2-7, with TRBD2 matching 8 bases. The germline CDR1 and CDR2 sequences are SGHTA and FQGNSA. The CDR3 loop spans 14 amino acids. J gave up 2 bases and V 5 bases, and 5 bases lay outside the gene matches. This chain's CDR3 is CASSLAGGPYEQYF. For the CDR3, the DNA is TGTGCCAGCAGCCTCGCGGGGGGACCCTACGAGCAGTACTTC. Supplemented by reference TRBV7-2 and TRBJ2-7, the full variable domain reads GAGVSQSPSNKVTEKGKDVELRCDPISGHTALYWYRQSLGQGLEFLIYFQGNSAPDKSGLPSDRFSAERTGGSVSTLTIQRTQQEDSAVYLCASSLAGGPYEQYFGPGTRLTVT.

This chain links TRBV6-1 with TRBJ1-1; no reliable D call. CDR3 size: 13 residues. V was shortened by 7 bases and J by 0 bases, with 9 bases between the two germline ends. CDR1 is MNHNS and CDR2 is SASEGT in the germline V gene. The CDR3 region has the DNA TGTGCCAGCATGGTTAAGATGAACACTGAAGCTTTCTTT. It encodes CASMVKMNTEAFF.

This clone was picked up a small number of times. V is TRBV7-3 and J is TRBJ2-5, with no clear D. Trimming left V 0 bases short and J 4 bases short, with 0 bases between. There are 11 residues in the CDR3. Germline assignment: CDR1 SGHTA and CDR2 FQGTGA. The CDR3 loop reads CASSLTETQYF. The CDR3, as DNA: TGTGCCAGCAGCTTAACAGAGACCCAGTACTTC.

The chain joins TRBV5-1 to TRBJ2-7; perhaps TRBD2 as D (5 bases). Germline V gives CDR1 SGHRS, CDR2 YFSETQ. V lost 0 bases to trimming and J lost 0 bases, with 13 bases between them. This CDR3 has 16 amino acids. CDR3 region: CASSLVRRADSYEQYF. As DNA, the CDR3 is TGCGCCAGCAGCTTGGTTCGGCGGGCTGACTCCTACGAGCAGTACTTC.

This rearrangement joins TRBV29-1 to TRBJ1-1; D is possibly TRBD1 (5 bases). The CDR3 extends over 13 amino acids. The V and J ends lost 1 base and 0 bases respectively, with 6 bases between them. CDR1 is SQVTM, CDR2 ANQGSEA, per germline. CDR3 loop: CSVEGQLNTEAFF. The CDR3 DNA reads TGCAGCGTTGAAGGACAGCTGAACACTGAAGCTTTCTTT.

In nucleotides, the CDR3 is TGTGCCAGTAGTATAGCCGGACACGGAATTATGGGCTACACCTTC. Protein product: CASSIAGHGIMGYTF. V usage is TRBV19 and J usage is TRBJ1-2, with D possibly matching TRBD1 (5 bases). This CDR3 spans 15 amino acids. Germline lookup yields CDR1 LNHDA and CDR2 SQIVND (reference sequence). V was clipped by 1 base and J by 8 bases, with 17 bases between them.

V and J are TRBV28 and TRBJ2-7; D possibly uses TRBD1 or TRBD2 (6 bases each). Trimming took off 10 bases at V and 11 bases at J, with 18 bases between the two ends. CDR3 length: 11 residues. Germline V gives CDR1 MDHEN, CDR2 SYDVKM. CDR3 residues: CATGTGRREYF. CDR3 coding DNA: TGTGCCACCGGAACAGGGCGGAGGGAGTACTTC. Drawing the rest from reference TRBV28 and TRBJ2-7, the complete variable domain is DVKVTQSSRYLVKRTGEKVFLECVQDMDHENMFWYRQDPGLGLRLIYFSYDVKMKEKGDIPEGYSVSREKKERFSLILESASTNQTSMYLCATGTGRREYFGPGTRLTVT.

V gene TRBV6-5 combines with J gene TRBJ1-2; D uncertain. CDR1 and CDR2 (germline): MNHEY, SVGAGI. The CDR3 spans 12 residues. V lost 5 bases and J 7 bases, leaving 11 bases between the germline ends. The CDR3 DNA reads as TGTGCCAGCAGTGACCAAAGGGCTGGCTACACCTTC. Encoded protein: CASSDQRAGYTF.

V and J are TRBV25-1 and TRBJ1-4; D remains ambiguous. CDR3 length: 15 amino acids. The ends were cut back, 3 bases at V and 7 bases at J, with 15 bases in the middle. Germline CDR1 reads MGHDK; CDR2 reads SYGVNS. CDR3 in amino acids: CASSEGTASREKLFF. CDR3 nucleotides: TGTGCCAGCAGTGAGGGCACTGCCAGTCGTGAAAAACTGTTTTTT.

The gene calls are TRBV19 and TRBJ2-1; TRBD2 matches at 16 bases. CDR1 and CDR2 from the germline V gene are LNHDA and SQIVND (reference sequence). The V segment lost 1 base and the J segment 9 bases; nucleotides outside the gene matches: 9. This CDR3 spans 18 amino acids. The CDR3 DNA is TGTGCCAGTAGTATAGCCCCGGGGACTAGCGGGGGGGCAGGTGAGCAGTTCTTC. It is translated as CASSIAPGTSGGAGEQFF.

This clone has more than one count but fewer than ten. The chain employs TRBV11-3 and TRBJ2-3; weak D call: TRBD2 (5 bases). The germline V and J ends were trimmed by 3 bases and 2 bases, with 6 bases remaining between them. The CDR3 has 13 amino acids. Germline assignment: CDR1 SGHNT and CDR2 YENEEA. CDR3 nucleotides: TGTGCCAGCAGCTTCGGACTCACAGATACGCAGTATTTT. It codes for CASSFGLTDTQYF.

J is TRBJ1-1 and V is TRBV10-2; unclear D gene. V was pared by 4 bases and J by 6 bases, with 12 bases between. CDR1 and CDR2 (germline): WSHSY, SAAADI. The CDR3 is 13 residues long. DNA of the CDR3: TGCGCCAGCAGTGTCCCGGGAAGTGCTGAAGCTTTCTTT. Protein: CASSVPGSAEAFF.

This clone occurred once. The V and J genes are TRBV5-1 and TRBJ2-1; 7 positions agree with TRBD1. This CDR3 has 15 amino acids. Germline CDR1 SGHRS, CDR2 YFSETQ. The V and J ends lost 2 bases and 3 bases, in that order; junction bases with no gene match: 5. CDR3 sequence (DNA): TGCGCCAGCAGCTTCGCGCGACAGGGCTACAATGAGCAGTTCTTC. It yields the protein CASSFARQGYNEQFF.

The J gene is TRBJ2-2, the V gene TRBV11-3; 8 nucleotides match TRBD2. J lost 3 bases, V lost 4 bases, and 4 bases had no gene match. This CDR3 has 15 amino acids. Germline V lookup: CDR1 SGHNT, CDR2 YENEEA. The CDR3 here is CASSSWRGDTGELFF. CDR3 nucleotides: TGTGCCAGCAGCTCGTGGCGGGGGGACACCGGGGAGCTGTTTTTT.

The sample holds one count of this clone. The rearrangement joins TRBV19 to TRBJ1-6; D remains unclear. The CDR3 extends over 15 amino acids. Germline V gives CDR1 LNHDA, CDR2 SQIVND (reference sequence). Trimming cost V 3 bases and J 6 bases, with 12 bases left between them. This CDR3 reads CASSMADGSNSPLHF. The CDR3 DNA reads TGTGCCAGTAGTATGGCGGACGGCAGTAATTCACCCCTCCACTTT. The whole variable domain, filled in from reference TRBV19 and TRBJ1-6, reads DGGITQSPKYLFRKEGQNVTLSCEQNLNHDAMYWYRQDPGQGLRLIYYSQIVNDFQKGDIAEGYSVSREKKESFPLTVTSAQKNPTAFYLCASSMADGSNSPLHFGNGTRLTVT.

The genes are TRBV5-4 and TRBJ1-2; no clear D gene. This CDR3 contains 15 residues. Per the germline V gene, CDR1 is SGHNT and CDR2 is YYREEE (reference sequence). Trimming pared 0 bases from V and 0 bases from J, leaving 9 bases between. CDR3 in DNA: TGTGCCAGCAGCTTGGTGGCTGGAGCTAACTATGGCTACACCTTC. Its protein product is CASSLVAGANYGYTF.

V is TRBV28 and J is TRBJ1-5; D possibly corresponds to TRBD1 (6 bases). From germline, CDR1 is MDHEN and CDR2 SYDVKM. This CDR3 contains 17 residues. V lost 5 bases and J lost 0, with 17 bases in between. In DNA form, the CDR3 reads TGTGCCAGCAGTCCCCCGCCAGGGGTAAATAGCAATCAGCCCCAGCATTTT. It encodes CASSPPPGVNSNQPQHF.